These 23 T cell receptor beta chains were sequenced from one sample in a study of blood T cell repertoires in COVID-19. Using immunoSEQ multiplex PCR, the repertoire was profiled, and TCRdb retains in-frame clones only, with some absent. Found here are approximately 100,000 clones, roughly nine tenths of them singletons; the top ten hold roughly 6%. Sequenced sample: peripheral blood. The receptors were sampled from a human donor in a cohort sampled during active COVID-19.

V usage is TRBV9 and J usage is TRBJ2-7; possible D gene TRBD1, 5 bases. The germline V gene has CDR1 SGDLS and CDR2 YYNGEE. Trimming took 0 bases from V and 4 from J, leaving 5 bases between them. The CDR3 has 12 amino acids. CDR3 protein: CASSVEGYEQYF. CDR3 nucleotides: TGTGCCAGCAGCGTAGAGGGGTACGAGCAGTACTTC.

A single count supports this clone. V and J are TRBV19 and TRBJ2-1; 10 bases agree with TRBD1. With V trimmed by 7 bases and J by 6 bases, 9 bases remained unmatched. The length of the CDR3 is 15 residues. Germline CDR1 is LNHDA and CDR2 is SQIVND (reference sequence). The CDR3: CASNPTGTGVNEQFF. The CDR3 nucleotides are TGTGCCAGTAATCCCACCGGGACAGGGGTCAATGAGCAGTTCTTC.

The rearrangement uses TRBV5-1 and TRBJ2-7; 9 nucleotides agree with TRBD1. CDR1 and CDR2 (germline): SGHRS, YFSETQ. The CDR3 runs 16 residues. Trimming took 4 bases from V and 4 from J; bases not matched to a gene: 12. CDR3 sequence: CASSAASTGGWYEQYF. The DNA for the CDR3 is TGCGCCAGCAGCGCAGCCTCTACAGGGGGCTGGTACGAGCAGTACTTC.

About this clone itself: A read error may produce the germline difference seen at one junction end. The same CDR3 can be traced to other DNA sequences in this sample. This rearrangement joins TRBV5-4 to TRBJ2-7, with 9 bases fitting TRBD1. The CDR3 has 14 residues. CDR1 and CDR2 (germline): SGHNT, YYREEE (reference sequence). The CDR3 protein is CASSWGDRAYEQYF. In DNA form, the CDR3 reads TGTGCCAGTAGCTGGGGGGACAGGGCCTACGAGCAGTACTTC.

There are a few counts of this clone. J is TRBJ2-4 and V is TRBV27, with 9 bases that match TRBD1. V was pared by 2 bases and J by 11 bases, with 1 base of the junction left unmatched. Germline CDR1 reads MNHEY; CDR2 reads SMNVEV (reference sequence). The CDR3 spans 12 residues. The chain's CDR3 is CASSLRQGVQYF. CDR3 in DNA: TGTGCCAGCAGTTTAAGACAGGGGGTTCAGTACTTC.

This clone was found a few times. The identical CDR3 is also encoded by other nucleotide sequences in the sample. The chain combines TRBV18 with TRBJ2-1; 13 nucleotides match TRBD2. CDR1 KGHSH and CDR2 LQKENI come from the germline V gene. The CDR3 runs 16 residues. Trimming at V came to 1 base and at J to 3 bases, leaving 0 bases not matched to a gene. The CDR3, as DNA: TGTGCCAGCTCACCACGACTAGCGGGAGGCTACAATGAGCAGTTCTTC. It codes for CASSPRLAGGYNEQFF.

CDR3 bases: TGTGCCAGCAGCTTCTGGCGGGAGAGGGAGACCCAGTACTTC. Translating it yields CASSFWRERETQYF. This chain uses TRBV5-4 with TRBJ2-5; TRBD2 agrees at 7 bases. The V segment lost 2 bases and the J segment 5 bases; nucleotides outside the gene matches: 6. Germline lookup yields CDR1 SGHNT and CDR2 YYREEE (reference sequence). The CDR3 has 14 amino acids.

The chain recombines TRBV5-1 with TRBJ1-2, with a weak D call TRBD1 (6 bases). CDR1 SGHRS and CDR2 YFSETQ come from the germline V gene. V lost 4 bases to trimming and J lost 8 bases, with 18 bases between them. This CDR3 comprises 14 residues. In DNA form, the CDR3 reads TGCGCCAGCAGCAATGGGGGCAGGGCCTCGGGCTACACCTTC. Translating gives CASSNGGRASGYTF.

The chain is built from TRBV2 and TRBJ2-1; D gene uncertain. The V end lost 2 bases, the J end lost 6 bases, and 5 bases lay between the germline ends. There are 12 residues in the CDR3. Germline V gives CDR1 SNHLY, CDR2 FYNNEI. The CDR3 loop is CASSEPGNEQFF. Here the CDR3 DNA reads TGTGCCAGCAGTGAACCGGGCAATGAGCAGTTCTTC.

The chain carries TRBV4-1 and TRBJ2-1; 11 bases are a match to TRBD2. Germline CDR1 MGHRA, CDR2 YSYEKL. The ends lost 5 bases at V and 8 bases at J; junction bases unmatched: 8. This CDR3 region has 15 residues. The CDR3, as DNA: TGCGCCAGCAGCAATGTAGCGGGGGGGCCCGATGAGCAGTTCTTC. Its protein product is CASSNVAGGPDEQFF.

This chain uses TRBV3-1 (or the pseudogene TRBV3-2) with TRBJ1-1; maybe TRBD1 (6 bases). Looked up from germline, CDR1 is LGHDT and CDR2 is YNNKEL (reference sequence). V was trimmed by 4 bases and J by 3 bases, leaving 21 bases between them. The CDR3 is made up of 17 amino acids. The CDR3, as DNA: TGTGCCAGCAGCCCCGGGACATCTTATGGGGTCTACACTGAAGCTTTCTTT. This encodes CASSPGTSYGVYTEAFF.

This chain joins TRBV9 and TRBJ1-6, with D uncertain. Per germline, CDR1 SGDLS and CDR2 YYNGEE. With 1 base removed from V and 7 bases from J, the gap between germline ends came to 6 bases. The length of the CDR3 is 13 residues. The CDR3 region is CASSVLENSPLHF. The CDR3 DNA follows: TGTGCCAGCAGCGTACTAGAAAATTCACCCCTCCACTTT. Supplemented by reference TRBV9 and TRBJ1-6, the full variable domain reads DSGVTQTPKHLITATGQRVTLRCSPRSGDLSVYWYQQSLDQGLQFLIQYYNGEERAKGNILERFSAQQFPDLHSELNLSSLELGDSALYFCASSVLENSPLHFGNGTRLTVT.

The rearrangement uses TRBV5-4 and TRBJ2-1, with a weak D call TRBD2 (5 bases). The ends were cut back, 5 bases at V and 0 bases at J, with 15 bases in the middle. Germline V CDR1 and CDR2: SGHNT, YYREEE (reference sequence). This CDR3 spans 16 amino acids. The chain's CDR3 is CASRARSGGSYNEQFF. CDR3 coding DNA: TGTGCCAGCAGAGCCCGAAGCGGAGGCTCCTACAATGAGCAGTTCTTC.

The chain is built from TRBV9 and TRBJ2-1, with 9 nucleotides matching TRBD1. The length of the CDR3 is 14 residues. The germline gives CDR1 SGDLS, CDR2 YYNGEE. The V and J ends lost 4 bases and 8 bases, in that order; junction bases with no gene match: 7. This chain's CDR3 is CASSIMDRGDEQFF. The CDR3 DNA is TGTGCCAGCAGCATCATGGACAGGGGCGATGAGCAGTTCTTC.

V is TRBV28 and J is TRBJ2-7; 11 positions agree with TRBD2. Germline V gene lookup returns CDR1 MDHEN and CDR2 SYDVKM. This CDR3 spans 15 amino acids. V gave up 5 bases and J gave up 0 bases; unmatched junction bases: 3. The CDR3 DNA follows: TGTGCCAGCAGTACTAGCGGGAGTCTCTCCTACGAGCAGTACTTC. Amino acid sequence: CASSTSGSLSYEQYF.

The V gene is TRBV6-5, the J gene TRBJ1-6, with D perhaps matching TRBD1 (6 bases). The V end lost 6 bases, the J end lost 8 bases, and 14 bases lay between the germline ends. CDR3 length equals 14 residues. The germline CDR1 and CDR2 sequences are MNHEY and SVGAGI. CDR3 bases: TGTGCCAGCAGCTCACAGGGCCGGGATTCACCCCTCCACTTT. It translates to CASSSQGRDSPLHF.

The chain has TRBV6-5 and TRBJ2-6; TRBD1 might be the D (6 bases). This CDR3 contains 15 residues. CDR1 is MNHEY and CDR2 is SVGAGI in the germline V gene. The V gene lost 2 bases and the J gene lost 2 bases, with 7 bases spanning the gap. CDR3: CASSYQGTGANVLTF. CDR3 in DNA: TGTGCCAGCAGTTACCAGGGGACTGGGGCCAACGTCCTGACTTTC.

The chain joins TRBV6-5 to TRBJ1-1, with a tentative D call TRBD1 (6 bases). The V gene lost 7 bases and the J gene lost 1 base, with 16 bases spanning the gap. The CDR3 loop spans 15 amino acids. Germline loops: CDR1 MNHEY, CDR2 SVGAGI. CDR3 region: CASTVWSTGNTEAFF. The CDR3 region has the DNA TGTGCCAGCACAGTATGGTCGACAGGGAACACTGAAGCTTTCTTT.

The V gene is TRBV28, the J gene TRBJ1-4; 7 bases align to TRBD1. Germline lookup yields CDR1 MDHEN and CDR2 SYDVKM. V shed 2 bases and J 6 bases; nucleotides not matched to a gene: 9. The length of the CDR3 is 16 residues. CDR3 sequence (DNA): TGTGCCAGCAGTTTAAATACAGGGGAGAAGGATGAAAAACTGTTTTTT. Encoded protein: CASSLNTGEKDEKLFF. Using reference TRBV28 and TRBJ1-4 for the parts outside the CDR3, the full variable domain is DVKVTQSSRYLVKRTGEKVFLECVQDMDHENMFWYRQDPGLGLRLIYFSYDVKMKEKGDIPEGYSVSREKKERFSLILESASTNQTSMYLCASSLNTGEKDEKLFFGSGTQLSVL.

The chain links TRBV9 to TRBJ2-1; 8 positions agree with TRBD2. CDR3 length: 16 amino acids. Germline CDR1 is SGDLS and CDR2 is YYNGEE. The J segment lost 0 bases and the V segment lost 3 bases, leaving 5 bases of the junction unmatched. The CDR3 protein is CASSGRTSGSYNEQFF. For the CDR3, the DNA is TGTGCCAGCAGCGGGCGTACTAGCGGCTCCTACAATGAGCAGTTCTTC.

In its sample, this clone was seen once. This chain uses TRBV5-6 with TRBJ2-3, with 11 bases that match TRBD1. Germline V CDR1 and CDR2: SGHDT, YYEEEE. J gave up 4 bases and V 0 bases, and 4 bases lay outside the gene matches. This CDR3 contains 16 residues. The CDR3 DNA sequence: TGTGCCAGCAGCTTGGAGGGACAGGGGGTACCAGATACGCAGTATTTT. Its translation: CASSLEGQGVPDTQYF.

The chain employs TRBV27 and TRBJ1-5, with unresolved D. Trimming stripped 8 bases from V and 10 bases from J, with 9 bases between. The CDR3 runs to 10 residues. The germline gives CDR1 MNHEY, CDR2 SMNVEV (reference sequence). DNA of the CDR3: TGTGCCAGCGGCCTGCCCCCCCAGCATTTT. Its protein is CASGLPPQHF.

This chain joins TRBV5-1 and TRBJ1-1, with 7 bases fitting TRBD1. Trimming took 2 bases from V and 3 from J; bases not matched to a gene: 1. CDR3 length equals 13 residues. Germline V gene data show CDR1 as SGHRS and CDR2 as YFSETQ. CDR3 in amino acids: CASSFGTDTEAFF. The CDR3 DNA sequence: TGCGCCAGCAGCTTCGGGACAGACACTGAAGCTTTCTTT.